This T cell receptor beta chain was profiled in a study of cytomegalovirus exposure and HLA in healthy donors. As for the study in general: HLA-typed donors were the source of approximately 80 million unique TCRs, which an early data release held. Study-wide findings and caveats: A few CMV-associated chains were confirmed in vitro to be specific for CMV antigens. Donors belonging to an Asian-associated ancestry cluster reportedly showed fewer N-insertions in productive TCRs than the approximately 640-donor mean, according to what a later analysis found.

V was clipped by 4 bases and J by 2 bases; unmatched bases: 5. The CDR3 length is 14 residues. Germline V gene data show CDR1 as MNHEY and CDR2 as SVGAGI. About this clone itself: The antigen remains unidentified.

PCR employed 60 Vbeta and 13 Jbeta primers. Sequenced by immunoSEQ multiplex PCR; TCRdb stores in-frame clones only, minus some. The sample lists roughly 230,000 clones, just under 80% occurring once. This chain uses TRBV6-5 with TRBJ2-7, with 7 bases fitting TRBD1. This TCR was sampled from a boy younger than 18 in good health and CMV-seronegative. Sequenced sample: PBMCs. The CDR3 DNA reads TGTGCCAGCAGTTTGAGGGGGCAGCCCTACGAGCAGTACTTC. This gives the protein CASSLRGQPYEQYF.